The TCR beta chain under discussion was sequenced for a study of human T cells and chemical hapten exposure (TCRdb year 2021). For the study in its entirety: For sensitization, 2% DPC in acetone was applied to a roughly 2 cm by roughly 2 cm area of upper inner arm skin. This study followed changes in the peripheral blood TCR repertoire in vivo during primary and secondary sensitization of alopecia patients to the hapten diphenylcyclopropenone (DPC). Libraries were combined into a pool for sequencing, and differences in TCR yield between samples came mainly from small differences in library volumes within the pool. Patch testing was done on the upper back using Finn chambers containing 0.01% DPC, and results were scored after 6 days according to International Contact Dermatitis Research Group standards. Blood was sampled from patients pre-sensitization (week 0) and at 2, 6 and about 24 weeks after DPC sensitization. Throughout the roughly 25-week study period, patients were also given weekly therapeutic DPC doses on the scalp. Twenty-nine alopecia patients provided blood for TCR sequencing at one to four time points (pre-sensitization, 2, 6 and 24 weeks). Most of the patients in the cohort were female, and the cohort covered alopecia areata with under or over 50% scalp involvement, alopecia totalis and alopecia universalis.

The time point label, as the study defines it: patch test 2, 6 weeks after DPC sensitization. Taken with the paper, the label for treatment or condition translates to: therapeutic diphenylcyclopropenone sensitization with weekly scalp DPC. Blood at each patch-test visit was drawn before the patch test was applied. Eligible patients were aged 18 to 70, diagnosed with alopecia, deemed suitable for DPC therapy, and excluded if pregnant. Total RNA was extracted from unfractionated whole blood collected in Tempus Blood RNA tubes. Germline trimming amounts to 5 bases on V and 0 bases on J, with 13 as the count of junction bases outside the gene matches. Counted from cysteine to phenylalanine, this CDR3 has 19 amino acids. Just the 57-base CDR3 DNA is kept, in frame starting at base 1. Based on the germline V gene, the CDR1 and CDR2 sequences are SGHAT and FQNNGV. This clonotype was seen once. Its antigen is still unknown. Base qualities are missing; no much larger clone stands one base away. A single read constitutes weak evidence.

What the work shows at the level of the full study, not this receptor alone: No change with DPC sensitization was found in the number of TCRs above 1 in 1000 frequency, and no evidence of global repertoire structure alterations was found. Compared with pre-sensitization or healthy control sets, expanded TCRs formed significantly more large CDR3 similarity clusters, which is consistent with antigen-driven responses. Because all patients had alopecia, a presumed autoimmune disease, the immune response of the patients might differ from that of healthy individuals. Repeated subsampling changed both the strength of the expansion versus patch-test correlation and the threshold at which the correlation became significant. Patch test score was positively correlated with the number of PT1 expanded TCRs, with significance at thresholds 8, 16 and 32 but not at 4.

To prepare the library, RACE was applied. This sample was sequenced with a NextSeq 500. During library preparation, unique molecular identifiers were attached to individual cDNA molecules so that TCRs could be counted quantitatively and reproducibly. From each blood RNA sample, both TCR alpha and TCR beta chains were sequenced. The authors processed their data as follows. The median number of TCRs per sample was around 100,000, ranging from about 23,224 to 750,000. V, J and CDR3 annotation of the TCR reads was performed with the Decombinator software suite. For the PS versus PT1 abundance plots, all samples were subsampled to the same number of TCRs (28,000). TCRs were defined as expanded if absent before sensitization and observed at least eight times at the 2-week time point. TCRdb handled the public reads itself, with Q25 trimming in fastp and clone calling in MiXCR, and kept productive beta chains. Each CDR3 protein appears once, grouped with its most common genes and DNA. The authors' filters were not applied to this entry. This sample holds around 69,000 distinct CDR3 sequences; 7.5% to 9.5% were observed only once. The ten largest make up nearly 3.5% of the sample.

This clonotype was obtained from a woman between 45 and 65 years old with alopecia areata. Some clones in this sample may be carry-over from other donors' samples. The rearrangement combines TRBV11-2 with TRBJ2-6; 7 junctional bases match TRBD2. The starting material was whole blood, obtained in connection with sensitization to the hapten diphenylcyclopropenone (DPC). The nucleotides read TGTGCCAGCAGCCCGCGGCTAGCGGATCCATTCTCTGGGGCCAACGTCCTGACTTTC. Its protein product is CASSPRLADPFSGANVLTF.